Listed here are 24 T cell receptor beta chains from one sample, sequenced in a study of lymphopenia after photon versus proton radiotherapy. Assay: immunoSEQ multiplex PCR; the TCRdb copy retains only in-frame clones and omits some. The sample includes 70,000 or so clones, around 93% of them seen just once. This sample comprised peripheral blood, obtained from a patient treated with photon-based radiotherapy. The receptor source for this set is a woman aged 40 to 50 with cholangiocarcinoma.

Written as DNA, the CDR3 is TGTGCCTGGACCTCAGGGGGGGGTGCCCCCCTCCACTTT. Protein product: CAWTSGGGAPLHF. The rearrangement links TRBV30 to TRBJ1-6, with TRBD1 matching over 7 bases. The length of the CDR3 is 13 residues. CDR1 is GTSNPN, CDR2 SVGIG, per germline (reference sequence). Trimming removed 4 bases from V and 13 bases from J; junction bases left unmatched: 10.

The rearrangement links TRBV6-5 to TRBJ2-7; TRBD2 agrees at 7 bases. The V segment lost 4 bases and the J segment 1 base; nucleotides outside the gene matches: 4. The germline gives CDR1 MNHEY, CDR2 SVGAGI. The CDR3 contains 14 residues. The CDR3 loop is CASSSRAGSYEQYF. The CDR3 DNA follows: TGTGCCAGCAGTTCCCGAGCGGGATCCTACGAGCAGTACTTC.

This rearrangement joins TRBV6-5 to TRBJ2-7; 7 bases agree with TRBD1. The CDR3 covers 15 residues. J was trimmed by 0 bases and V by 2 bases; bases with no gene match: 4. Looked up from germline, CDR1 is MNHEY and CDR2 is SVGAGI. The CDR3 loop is CASSYQWDSSYEQYF. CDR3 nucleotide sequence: TGTGCCAGCAGTTACCAGTGGGACAGCTCCTACGAGCAGTACTTC.

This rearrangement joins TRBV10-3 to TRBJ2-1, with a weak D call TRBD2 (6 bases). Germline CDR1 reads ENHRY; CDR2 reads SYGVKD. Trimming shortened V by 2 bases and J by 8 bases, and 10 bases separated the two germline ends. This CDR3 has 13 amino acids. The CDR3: CAISEGTAHEQFF. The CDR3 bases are TGTGCCATCAGTGAGGGGACTGCCCATGAGCAGTTCTTC.

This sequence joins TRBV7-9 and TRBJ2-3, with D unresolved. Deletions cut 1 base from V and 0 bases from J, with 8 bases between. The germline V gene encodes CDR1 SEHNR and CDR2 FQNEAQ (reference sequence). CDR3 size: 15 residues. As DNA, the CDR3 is TGTGCCAGCAGCTTAGAGGGTCAAAGCACAGATACGCAGTATTTT. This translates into CASSLEGQSTDTQYF.

In DNA form, the CDR3 reads TGTGCCAGCAGTGAAGGAAGCGGGTCTGAAGCTTTCTTT. Residues: CASSEGSGSEAFF. The gene calls are TRBV6-1 and TRBJ1-1, with D hard to call. Per germline, CDR1 MNHNS and CDR2 SASEGT. Trimming left V 1 base short and J 6 bases short, with 9 bases between. This CDR3 has 13 amino acids.

CDR3 nucleotides: TGTGCCAGCAGCCCCCGGGACGTAGGGGCAGGGGGCCCCGCAGATACGCAGTATTTT. Translating it yields CASSPRDVGAGGPADTQYF. This rearrangement joins TRBV9 to TRBJ2-3, with TRBD1 identical over 8 bases. With V trimmed by 4 bases and J by 4 bases, 20 bases remained unmatched. Germline V CDR1 and CDR2: SGDLS, YYNGEE. This CDR3 is built from 19 residues.

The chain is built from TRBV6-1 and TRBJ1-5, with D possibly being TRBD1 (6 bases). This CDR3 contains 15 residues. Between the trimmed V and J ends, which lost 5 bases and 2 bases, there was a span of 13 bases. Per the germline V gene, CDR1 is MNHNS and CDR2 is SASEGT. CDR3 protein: CASSTGRSGNQPQHF. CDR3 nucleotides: TGTGCCAGCAGTACAGGGAGATCTGGCAATCAGCCCCAGCATTTT.

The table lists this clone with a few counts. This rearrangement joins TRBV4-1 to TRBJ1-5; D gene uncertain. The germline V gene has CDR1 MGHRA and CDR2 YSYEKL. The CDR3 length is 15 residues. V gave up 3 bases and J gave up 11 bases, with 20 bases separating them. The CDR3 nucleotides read TGCGCCAGCAGCCAGGATAGGCTCCCGGTGGGTTCCCAGCATTTT. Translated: CASSQDRLPVGSQHF.

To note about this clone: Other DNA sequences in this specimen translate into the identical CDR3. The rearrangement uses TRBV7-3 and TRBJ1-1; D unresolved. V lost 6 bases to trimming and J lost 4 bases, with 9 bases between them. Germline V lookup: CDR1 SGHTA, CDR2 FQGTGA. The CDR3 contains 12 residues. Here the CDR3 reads CASSDPGTEAFF. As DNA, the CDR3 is TGTGCCAGCAGTGACCCGGGCACTGAAGCTTTCTTT.

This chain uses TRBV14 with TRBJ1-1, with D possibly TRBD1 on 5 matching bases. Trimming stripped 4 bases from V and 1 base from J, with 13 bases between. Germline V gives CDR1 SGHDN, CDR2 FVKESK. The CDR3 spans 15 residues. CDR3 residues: CASSPLGLSNTEAFF. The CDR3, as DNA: TGTGCCAGCAGCCCACTGGGACTATCGAACACTGAAGCTTTCTTT.

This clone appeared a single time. DNA of the CDR3: TGTGCCAGCACCTCCAGCCCGGGCCAGCCCCAGCATTTT. This gives the protein CASTSSPGQPQHF. The J gene is TRBJ1-5, the V gene TRBV7-2; no firm D call. V was trimmed by 7 bases and J by 7 bases, leaving 14 bases between them. The CDR3 has 13 residues. CDR1 is SGHTA, CDR2 FQGNSA, per germline.

DNA of the CDR3: TGTGCCAGAAGCTTGTGTAAGGAGGGCAACCACCCTGAAGCTTTCTTT. The encoded protein is CARSLCKEGNHPEAFF. The chain employs TRBV5-3 and TRBJ1-1; the D is unclear. TRBV5-3 is assigned to the ORF class and has an uncertain function. This CDR3 is built from 16 residues. V dropped 1 base and J dropped 6 bases, with 19 bases sitting between them.

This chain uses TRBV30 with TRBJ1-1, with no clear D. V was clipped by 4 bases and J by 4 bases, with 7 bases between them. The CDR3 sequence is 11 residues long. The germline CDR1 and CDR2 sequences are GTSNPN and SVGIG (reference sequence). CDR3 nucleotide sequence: TGTGCCTGGAAAGTCGTCACTGAAGCTTTCTTT. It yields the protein CAWKVVTEAFF.

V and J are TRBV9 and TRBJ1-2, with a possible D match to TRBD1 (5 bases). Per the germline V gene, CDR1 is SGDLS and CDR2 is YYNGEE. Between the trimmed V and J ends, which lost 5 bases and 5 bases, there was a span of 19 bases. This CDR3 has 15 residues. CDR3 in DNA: TGTGCCAGCAGACATCATTTGGGACGGCTATATGGCTACACCTTC. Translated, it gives CASRHHLGRLYGYTF.

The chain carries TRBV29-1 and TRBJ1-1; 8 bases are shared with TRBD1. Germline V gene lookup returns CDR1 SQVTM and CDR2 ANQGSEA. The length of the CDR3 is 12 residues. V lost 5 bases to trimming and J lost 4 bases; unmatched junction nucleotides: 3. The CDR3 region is CSVSTGGTEAFF. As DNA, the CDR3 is TGCAGCGTTTCAACAGGGGGCACTGAAGCTTTCTTT.

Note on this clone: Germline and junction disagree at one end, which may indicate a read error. This CDR3 reads CASSLEQGAYEQYF. DNA for the CDR3: TGTGCTAGCAGCTTAGAGCAGGGAGCCTACGAGCAGTACTTC. The chain carries TRBV7-7 and TRBJ2-7; either TRBD1 or TRBD2 may fit D (5 bases each). Germline V CDR1 and CDR2: SSHAT, FNYEAQ (reference sequence). This CDR3 region has 14 residues.

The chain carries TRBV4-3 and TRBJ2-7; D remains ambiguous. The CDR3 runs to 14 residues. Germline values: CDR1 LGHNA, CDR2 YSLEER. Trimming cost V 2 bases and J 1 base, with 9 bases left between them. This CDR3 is CASSQHLTSYEQYF. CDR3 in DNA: TGCGCCAGCAGCCAACACCTGACGTCCTACGAGCAGTACTTC.

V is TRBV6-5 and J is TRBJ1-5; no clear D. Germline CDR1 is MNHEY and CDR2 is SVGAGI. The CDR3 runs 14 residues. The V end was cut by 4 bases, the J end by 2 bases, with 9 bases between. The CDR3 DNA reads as TGTGCCAGCAGTTTGGTGGCAGGCAATCAGCCCCAGCATTTT. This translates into CASSLVAGNQPQHF.

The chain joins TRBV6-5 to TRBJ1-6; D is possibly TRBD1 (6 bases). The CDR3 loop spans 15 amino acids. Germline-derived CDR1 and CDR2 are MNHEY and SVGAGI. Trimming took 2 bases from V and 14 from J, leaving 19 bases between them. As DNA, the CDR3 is TGTGCCAGCAGTTACCCGGGGACACTCGGTGGGGCCCTCCACTTT. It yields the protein CASSYPGTLGGALHF.

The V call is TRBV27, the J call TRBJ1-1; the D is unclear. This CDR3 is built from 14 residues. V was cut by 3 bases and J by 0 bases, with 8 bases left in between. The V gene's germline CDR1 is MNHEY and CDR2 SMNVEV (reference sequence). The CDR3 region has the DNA TGTGCCAGCAGTTTGTCCAGGATGAACACTGAAGCTTTCTTT. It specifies CASSLSRMNTEAFF.

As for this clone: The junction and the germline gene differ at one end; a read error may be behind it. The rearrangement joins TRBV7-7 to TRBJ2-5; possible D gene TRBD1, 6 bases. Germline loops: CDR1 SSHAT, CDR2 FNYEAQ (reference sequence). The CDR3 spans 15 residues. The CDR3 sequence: CASSLEVNRVETQYF. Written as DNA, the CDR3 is TGTGCTAGCAGCTTAGAGGTCAACAGGGTGGAGACCCAGTACTTC.

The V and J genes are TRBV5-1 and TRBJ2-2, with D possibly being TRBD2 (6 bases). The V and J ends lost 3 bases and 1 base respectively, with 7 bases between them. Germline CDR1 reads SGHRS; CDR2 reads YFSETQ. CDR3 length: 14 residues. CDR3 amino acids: CASSWDWNTGELFF. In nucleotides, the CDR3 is TGCGCCAGCAGCTGGGACTGGAACACCGGGGAGCTGTTTTTT.

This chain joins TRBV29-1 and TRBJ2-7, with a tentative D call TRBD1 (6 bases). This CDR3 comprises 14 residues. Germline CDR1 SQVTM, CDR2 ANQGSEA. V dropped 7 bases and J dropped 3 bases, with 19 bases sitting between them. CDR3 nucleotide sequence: TGCAGCGCCCTACGGACAGATTCCCGCTACGAGCAGTACTTC. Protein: CSALRTDSRYEQYF.